A selection of T cell receptor beta chains follows, all from one sample in a study of T cell responses to AZD1222 COVID-19 vaccine. Libraries were prepared by immunoSEQ multiplex PCR; TCRdb keeps only in-frame clonotypes and omits some of them. The repertoire holds over 150,000 clones, with 70% to 90% as singletons. The sample consisted of peripheral blood, taken 28 days after the second AZD1222 dose. The origin of the receptors is an adult who received the AZD1222 COVID-19 vaccine. The CDR3 runs from the conserved cysteine through the conserved F or W. D genes are given only for firm matches. Not every row has a clone size; where given, it reads once, few, many or a size class.

DNA | CDR3 | size | D | J | V
TGTGCCAGCAGTGTTCTCCCGGGACTAGTTAGCCCGTGGGGGTCGACCCAGTACTTC | CASSVLPGLVSPWGSTQYF | . | TRBD2 | TRBJ2-5 | TRBV6-2/TRBV6-3
TGTGCCAGCAGTTTCTCGGGGACGGCGAACACTGAAGCTTTCTTT | CASSFSGTANTEAFF | . | . | TRBJ1-1 | TRBV6-5
TGTGCCACCAGCAGGGGACAGGGTGGTTTGGGGAAAGGTCAGCCCCAGCATTTT | CATSRGQGGLGKGQPQHF | few | TRBD1 | TRBJ1-5 | TRBV15
TGCGCCAGCAGCCAAGGGGGCAGGGGCTTGGGAAATGAGCAGTTCTTC | CASSQGGRGLGNEQFF | . | . | TRBJ2-1 | TRBV4-1
TGTGCCAGCAGCCATCGTAAGACAGGGTGGACTGAAGCTTTCTTT | CASSHRKTGWTEAFF | once | TRBD1 | TRBJ1-1 | TRBV7-2
TGTGCCAGTAGACCTACTCTCCGGGACAGGGGGCGCCGTCACCTCCACTTT | CASRPTLRDRGRRHLHF | few | TRBD1 | TRBJ1-6 | TRBV19
TGTGCCAGCACCCAGGGACAGTTGAACACTGAAGCTTTCTTT | CASTQGQLNTEAFF | few | TRBD1 | TRBJ1-1 | TRBV2
TGCAGCGCGCAAAGAGGGGGGTCTGGAAACACCATATATTTT | CSAQRGGSGNTIYF | . | . | TRBJ1-3 | TRBV29-1
TGTGCCAGCAGTTACTCAGGGGGCGAGCAGTACTTC | CASSYSGGEQYF | . | . | TRBJ2-7 | TRBV6-5
TGCGCCAGCAGTGCCATAGGGGGGTCCCAAGAGACCCAGTACTTC | CASSAIGGSQETQYF | . | . | TRBJ2-5 | TRBV10-1